This is a list of T cell receptor beta chains from one sample in a study of shared T cell receptors in the human thymus. Here immunoSEQ multiplex PCR was the method, and the copy in TCRdb shows in-frame clones only, minus some. The sample contains over 650,000 clones, about 89% of which appear only once. The sample was also reused in another study, on human thymus T cells.

Sequenced input: thymocytes. All receptors come from a boy younger than two with a congenital heart defect. Both conserved end residues are trimmed from each CDR3. Fields, in order: V gene, J gene, CDR3 protein.

V gene: TRBV2; J gene: TRBJ2-5; CDR3 protein: ASSPRGSQY
V gene: TRBV15; J gene: TRBJ1-1; CDR3 protein: ATSWTGGGLNTEAF
V gene: TRBV19; J gene: TRBJ2-7; CDR3 protein: ASSIGAGSSSYEQY
V gene: TRBV28; J gene: TRBJ1-4; CDR3 protein: ASTHPPLRDRENEKLF
V gene: TRBV7-9; J gene: TRBJ1-3; CDR3 protein: ASSSKYDRGSSGNTIY
V gene: TRBV5-1; J gene: TRBJ1-1; CDR3 protein: ASSLGTLNTEAF
V gene: TRBV11-3; J gene: TRBJ2-2; CDR3 protein: ASSSPGQGTGGNTGELF
V gene: TRBV19; J gene: TRBJ2-3; CDR3 protein: ASSIVLAGGPTDTQY
V gene: TRBV6-5; J gene: TRBJ1-6; CDR3 protein: ASSLGGMSYNSPLH
V gene: TRBV28; J gene: TRBJ2-7; CDR3 protein: ASSPRASYEQY
V gene: TRBV5-1; J gene: TRBJ1-2; CDR3 protein: ASSLGRRGHSGYT
V gene: TRBV18; J gene: TRBJ1-2; CDR3 protein: ASSRTPSLDRAHGYT
V gene: TRBV4-1; J gene: TRBJ1-6; CDR3 protein: ASSQETVLLYSPLH
V gene: TRBV14; J gene: TRBJ1-6; CDR3 protein: ASSQDLRGSRHSPLH
V gene: TRBV2; J gene: TRBJ2-3; CDR3 protein: ASTHNYPGQDTDTQY
V gene: TRBV7-3; J gene: TRBJ2-7; CDR3 protein: ASSCGQGANEQY
V gene: TRBV27; J gene: NA; CDR3 protein: ASSCQQGDYEQY
V gene: TRBV9; J gene: TRBJ2-3; CDR3 protein: ASSVASLTSGGPYTQY
V gene: TRBV5-6; J gene: TRBJ2-2; CDR3 protein: ASRPYGQGNTGELF
V gene: TRBV2; J gene: TRBJ1-2; CDR3 protein: ASSPPSDYGYT
V gene: TRBV4-3; J gene: TRBJ2-3; CDR3 protein: ASSQYNPSTDTQY